Listed here are 26 T cell receptor beta chains from one sample, sequenced in a study of CD8+CD57+ T cells in acquired aplastic anemia. TCR beta VDJ and CDR3 were profiled, and genomic DNA was the template. MiXCR, run by TCRdb on the reads, gives a single entry per CDR3 protein. The data show about 190,000 distinct CDR3 sequences, under 70% seen once. The sequenced sample was sorted CD4+, CD8+, or CD8+CD57+ T cells (not recorded which) from PBMCs. The source is a human donor with severe aplastic anemia or a healthy control (not recorded which).

The J gene is TRBJ2-7, the V gene TRBV5-6, with a weak D call TRBD1 (5 bases). The CDR3 is 17 amino acids. Germline values: CDR1 SGHDT, CDR2 YYEEEE. V was trimmed by 0 bases and J by 6 bases, leaving 22 bases between them. As DNA, the CDR3 is TGTGCCAGCAGCTTGGATAGAGGTGGCAGGGTATATACCGAGCAGTACTTC. Amino acid sequence: CASSLDRGGRVYTEQYF.

CDR3 bases: TGTGCCAGCAGGCACCTAGTCGGGGAGCTGTTTTTT. Translation gives CASRHLVGELFF. The V call is TRBV2, the J call TRBJ2-2; D ambiguous. This CDR3 is built from 12 residues. Trimming pared 6 bases from V and 7 bases from J, leaving 9 bases between. Germline V gene sequence: CDR1 SNHLY, CDR2 FYNNEI. The full variable domain, completed using reference TRBV2 and TRBJ2-2, is EPEVTQTPSHQVTQMGQEVILRCVPISNHLYFYWYRQILGQKVEFLVSFYNNEISEKSEIFDDQFSVERPDGSNFTLKIRSTKLEDSAMYFCASRHLVGELFFGEGSRLTVL.

As for this clonotype: The final CDR3 position lacks the conserved phenylalanine or tryptophan, pointing to a likely read error. J is TRBJ1-1 and V is TRBV20-1, with a tentative D call TRBD1 (5 bases). Germline CDR1 and CDR2: DFQATT and SNEGSKA (reference sequence). Trimming took off 8 bases at V and 1 base at J, with 11 bases between the two ends. This CDR3 has 12 amino acids. The DNA for the CDR3 is TGCAGTCCGGGGACGTCGAACACTGAAGCTTTCCTT. It encodes CSPGTSNTEAFL.

The chain links TRBV6-6 to TRBJ2-7; maybe TRBD1 (7 bases). This CDR3 is 13 amino acids long. CDR1 MNHNY and CDR2 SVGAGI come from the germline V gene (reference sequence). V lost 5 bases, J lost 3 bases, and 11 bases lay in between. Written as DNA, the CDR3 is TGTGCCAGCAGTACCCAGGGGGGCTACGAGCAGTACTTC. Translated, it gives CASSTQGGYEQYF.

This clonotype was observed many times. V usage is TRBV9 and J usage is TRBJ2-5, with D perhaps matching TRBD1 or TRBD2 (6 bases each). The length of the CDR3 is 15 residues. V lost 0 bases to trimming and J lost 4 bases, with 13 bases between them. Germline CDR1 and CDR2: SGDLS and YYNGEE. The CDR3 DNA reads TGTGCCAGCAGCGTAGCGGGAGAAGGGGGAGAGACCCAGTACTTC. This gives the protein CASSVAGEGGETQYF.

A word on this clonotype: A junction end diverges from the germline sequence, so it may reflect a read error. The CDR3 region is CGAHDGMNTEAFF. The CDR3 DNA follows: TGCGGTGCACACGACGGAATGAACACTGAAGCTTTCTTT. The chain links TRBV20-1 to TRBJ1-1; D gene ambiguous. The CDR3 covers 13 residues. Germline CDR1 DFQATT, CDR2 SNEGSKA (reference sequence).

The rearrangement joins TRBV10-3 to TRBJ1-1; 9 positions match TRBD1. From germline, CDR1 is ENHRY and CDR2 SYGVKD. The V and J ends lost 6 bases and 3 bases, in that order; junction bases with no gene match: 11. The length of the CDR3 is 16 residues. CDR3 sequence reads: CAIRGQGRSVYTEAFF. The CDR3, as DNA: TGTGCCATCAGGGGACAGGGTAGGAGCGTGTACACTGAAGCTTTCTTT.

The genes are TRBV5-1 and TRBJ2-3, with 7 bases aligning to TRBD2. The CDR3 totals 15 residues. Germline values: CDR1 SGHRS, CDR2 YFSETQ. Trimming at V came to 5 bases and at J to 4 bases, leaving 10 bases not matched to a gene. The CDR3 DNA reads TGCGCCAGCAGGAAGGCGGGGGTGGGGGCAGATACGCAGTATTTT. Translating gives CASRKAGVGADTQYF.

This clonotype occurred once. This chain connects TRBV9 to TRBJ2-3, with 10 bases aligning to TRBD1. The ends lost 4 bases at V and 7 bases at J; junction bases unmatched: 12. Germline V lookup: CDR1 SGDLS, CDR2 YYNGEE. There are 16 residues in the CDR3. CDR3 DNA sequence: TGTGCCAGCAGCTCCACGAGACAGGGGGCCTTGAATACGCAGTATTTT. As protein: CASSSTRQGALNTQYF. Full variable domain (remainder filled in from reference TRBV9 and TRBJ2-3): DSGVTQTPKHLITATGQRVTLRCSPRSGDLSVYWYQQSLDQGLQFLIQYYNGEERAKGNILERFSAQQFPDLHSELNLSSLELGDSALYFCASSSTRQGALNTQYFGPGTRLTVL.

The chain joins TRBV15 to TRBJ2-1; TRBD2 matches at 7 bases. Unmatched junction bases numbered 7, after V lost 3 bases and J lost 5 bases. Germline values: CDR1 LNHNV, CDR2 YYDKDF (reference sequence). CDR3 size: 15 residues. CDR3: CATSSSGWDNNEQFF. The CDR3 nucleotides read TGTGCCACCAGCAGTAGCGGGTGGGATAACAATGAGCAGTTCTTC.

This clonotype was observed at least ten times. The chain has TRBV11-3 and TRBJ2-3; TRBD1 matches at 7 bases. With V trimmed by 5 bases and J by 0 bases, 11 bases remained unmatched. CDR3 size: 17 residues. From germline, CDR1 is SGHNT and CDR2 YENEEA. CDR3 sequence (DNA): TGTGCCAGCAGCCCCAGGGACAGCTACGAAAGCACAGATACGCAGTATTTT. Translating gives CASSPRDSYESTDTQYF.

For this clonotype: One junction end disagrees with the germline gene, perhaps due to a read error. The rearrangement joins TRBV7-2 to TRBJ2-7, with D perhaps matching TRBD1 (6 bases). CDR3 length: 13 amino acids. Germline CDR1 is SGHTA and CDR2 is FQGNSA. The CDR3 sequence is CASTKTTGLEQYF. CDR3 DNA: TGTGCCAGCACCAAAACTACAGGGCTCGAGCAATACTTC. The full variable domain, completed using reference TRBV7-2 and TRBJ2-7, is GAGVSQSPSNKVTEKGKDVELRCDPISGHTALYWYRQSLGQGLEFLIYFQGNSAPDKSGLPSDRFSAERTGGSVSTLTIQRTQQEDSAVYLCASTKTTGLEQYFGPGTRLTVT.

This clonotype has more than one count but fewer than ten. This chain links TRBV7-6 with TRBJ2-1; D is ambiguous. Trimming took off 5 bases at V and 6 bases at J, with 11 bases between the two ends. Germline CDR1 is SGHVS and CDR2 is FNYEAQ. This CDR3 is 13 amino acids long. The CDR3 coding sequence is TGTGCCAGCAGCGCGAGAGTAGGCAATGAGCAGTTCTTC. It codes for CASSARVGNEQFF.

The CDR3 protein is CATSDDRGVELFF. DNA for the CDR3: TGTGCCACCAGTGACGACAGGGGCGTGGAACTGTTTTTT. The rearrangement links TRBV24-1 to TRBJ1-4, with TRBD1 identical over 8 bases. Germline assignment: CDR1 KGHDR and CDR2 SFDVKD. The CDR3 has 13 amino acids. J gave up 12 bases and V 4 bases, and 6 bases lay outside the gene matches.

The chain combines TRBV9 with TRBJ1-6; possibly TRBD1 for D (5 bases). The V gene's germline CDR1 is SGDLS and CDR2 YYNGEE. Trimming took 0 bases from V and 10 from J, leaving 14 bases between them. The CDR3 consists of 15 residues. The DNA of the CDR3 is TGTGCCAGCAGCGTAGCTCTGGGGGGGGAGTCACCCCTCCACTTT. Protein: CASSVALGGESPLHF.

The rearrangement uses TRBV19 and TRBJ1-1; TRBD1 might be the D (6 bases). This CDR3 is built from 14 residues. Germline CDR1 reads LNHDA; CDR2 reads SQIVND (reference sequence). The ends were cut back, 6 bases at V and 4 bases at J, with 15 bases in the middle. CDR3 amino acids: CASRRLDRPTEAFF. Written as DNA, the CDR3 is TGTGCCAGTAGGAGACTCGACAGGCCCACTGAAGCTTTCTTT.

This clonotype was counted between two and nine times. CDR3 amino acids: CSAVYGQGRADTQYF. The CDR3 DNA sequence: TGCAGCGCCGTATACGGACAGGGAAGAGCAGATACGCAGTATTTT. The chain carries TRBV29-1 and TRBJ2-3, with 8 bases identical to TRBD1. Germline V lookup: CDR1 SQVTM, CDR2 ANQGSEA. V shed 7 bases, J shed 4 bases, and the junction held 13 bases outside the gene matches. This CDR3 is built from 15 residues.

The V call is TRBV7-9, the J call TRBJ1-2, with TRBD1 as a possible D gene (6 bases). The CDR3 length is 13 residues. Trimming pared 5 bases from V and 8 bases from J, leaving 15 bases between. Per the germline V gene, CDR1 is SEHNR and CDR2 is FQNEAQ (reference sequence). This chain's CDR3 is CASSVRTESGYTF. DNA for the CDR3: TGTGCCAGCAGCGTTCGGACAGAATCGGGCTACACCTTC.

This rearrangement joins TRBV10-3 to TRBJ2-7; a possible D gene is TRBD1 (5 bases). Germline V CDR1 and CDR2: ENHRY, SYGVKD. V lost 2 bases, J lost 5 bases, and 13 bases lay in between. The CDR3 runs to 14 residues. Here the CDR3 DNA reads TGTGCCATCAGTGAGACACGGGCAGGGAACGAGCAGTACTTC. This codes for CAISETRAGNEQYF.

This clonotype was detected a few times. The chain joins TRBV15 to TRBJ1-3; TRBD1 matches 9 bases. This CDR3 comprises 12 residues. Germline V lookup: CDR1 LNHNV, CDR2 YYDKDF (reference sequence). The junction had 0 bases not matched to a gene; V was cut back by 5 bases and J by 7 bases. CDR3 sequence: CATSDRGNTIYF. For the CDR3, the DNA is TGTGCCACCAGCGACAGGGGGAACACCATATATTTT.

The chain combines TRBV7-9 with TRBJ2-1; TRBD2 agrees at 7 bases. Looked up from germline, CDR1 is SEHNR and CDR2 is FQNEAQ (reference sequence). There are 14 residues in the CDR3. J was trimmed by 5 bases and V by 1 base; bases with no gene match: 2. CDR3 protein: CASSLGLADNEQFF. The DNA of the CDR3 is TGTGCCAGCAGCTTAGGGCTAGCGGACAATGAGCAGTTCTTC.

This clonotype was seen only a few times. V usage is TRBV20-1 and J usage is TRBJ2-7; D may be TRBD2 (6 bases). This CDR3 is built from 14 residues. The germline V gene encodes CDR1 DFQATT and CDR2 SNEGSKA (reference sequence). V lost 2 bases to trimming and J lost 3 bases, with 14 bases between them. The CDR3 is CSARPGQGGYEQYF. CDR3 bases: TGCAGTGCTAGACCAGGTCAGGGAGGCTACGAGCAGTACTTC.

This clonotype came up a few times. The rearrangement uses TRBV2 and TRBJ1-6, with 8 bases that match TRBD1. The CDR3 covers 13 residues. V lost 7 bases, J lost 7 bases, and 3 bases stayed unmatched. CDR1 is SNHLY and CDR2 is FYNNEI in the germline V gene. The CDR3 DNA reads TGTGCCAGCATCCGACAGGGGAATTCACCCCTCCACTTT. This gives the protein CASIRQGNSPLHF.

This chain links TRBV20-1 with TRBJ2-7; D unclear. The V gene lost 5 bases and the J gene lost 3 bases, with 14 bases spanning the gap. This CDR3 contains 13 residues. From germline, CDR1 is DFQATT and CDR2 SNEGSKA (reference sequence). CDR3 loop: CSARDTVNYEQYF. The CDR3 DNA sequence: TGCAGTGCTCGCGACACGGTAAACTACGAGCAGTACTTC.

This chain uses TRBV7-7 with TRBJ1-1, with D possibly being TRBD1 (5 bases). With 0 bases removed from V and 4 bases from J, the gap between germline ends came to 12 bases. The length of the CDR3 is 15 residues. The germline V gene has CDR1 SSHAT and CDR2 FNYEAQ (reference sequence). The CDR3, as DNA: TGTGCCAGCAGCTTAGCGCGGGGCAAGACCACTGAAGCTTTCTTT. This codes for CASSLARGKTTEAFF.

This clonotype occurred many times. The chain is built from TRBV12-3 or TRBV12-4 and TRBJ2-2; D not resolved. V dropped 11 bases and J dropped 5 bases, with 15 bases sitting between them. The CDR3 length is 13 residues. CDR3 in DNA: TGTGCCCTCCCCGCGGCGCGAACCGGGGAGCTGTTTTTT. It translates to CALPAARTGELFF.